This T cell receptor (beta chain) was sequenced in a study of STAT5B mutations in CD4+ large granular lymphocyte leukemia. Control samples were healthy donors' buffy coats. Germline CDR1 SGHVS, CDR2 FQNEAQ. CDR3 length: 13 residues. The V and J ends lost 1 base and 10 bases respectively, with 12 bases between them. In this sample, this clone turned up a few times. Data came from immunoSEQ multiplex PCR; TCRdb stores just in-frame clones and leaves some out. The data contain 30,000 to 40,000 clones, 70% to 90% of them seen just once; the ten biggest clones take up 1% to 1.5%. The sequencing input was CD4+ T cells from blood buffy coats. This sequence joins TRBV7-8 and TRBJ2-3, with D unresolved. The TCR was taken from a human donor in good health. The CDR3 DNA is TGTGCCAGCAGCTTAGTCCAGGCTCAGGCGCAGTATTTT. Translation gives CASSLVQAQAQYF.